The TCR beta chain under discussion was sequenced for a study of Ad26.COV2.S vaccination and SARS-CoV-2 variants. Points from the study as a whole: Post-vaccination spike-specific CD8+ and CD4+ T cell responses reportedly had substantial breadth.

For this clone: Its antigen is not identified.

Generated by immunoSEQ multiplex PCR, the TCRdb table keeps only in-frame clones and is missing some. The sample has about 460,000 clones, nearly 90% seen once. Specified treatment: over 15 received Ad26.COV2.S at low or high dose, single or two shots; about 5 received placebo; per-sample allocation not given. On day 63 after the first injection, vaccine and placebo recipients gave samples. The sample in question was peripheral blood, obtained in a trial of Ad26.COV2.S vaccine versus placebo. This clonotype was sampled from a person aged 18 to 65 who received the Ad26.COV2.S COVID-19 vaccine or a placebo.

In nucleotides, the CDR3 is TGTGCCAGCAGTTTTCAGACCTACGAGCAGTACTTC. It specifies CASSFQTYEQYF. V gene TRBV27 combines with J gene TRBJ2-7; no definite D call. The length of the CDR3 is 12 residues. The V gene lost 3 bases and the J gene lost 2 bases, with 5 bases spanning the gap. Germline CDR1 reads MNHEY; CDR2 reads SMNVEV (reference sequence).